The 3 T cell receptor beta chains in this list originate from one sample, sequenced in a study of shared clonotypes between healthy human individuals. Profiling relied on immunoSEQ multiplex PCR, and the TCRdb table lists in-frame clones only, not all of them. The sample includes nearly 1,000,000 clones, 76% seen only once; the top ten take approximately 1.5%. The sequencing input was memory CD4+ T cells sorted from blood. Regarding subset: CD45RA-negative fraction. The source is a man between 18 and 35 years old in good health.

The chain is built from TRBV5-6 and TRBJ2-7; D remains unclear. This CDR3 region has 13 residues. V was shortened by 3 bases and J by 7 bases, with 14 bases between the two germline ends. Germline loops: CDR1 SGHDT, CDR2 YYEEEE. CDR3 loop: CASSSQQPWEQYF. CDR3 nucleotide sequence: TGTGCCAGCAGCTCGCAACAGCCTTGGGAGCAGTACTTC.

The V gene is TRBV11-2, the J gene TRBJ2-3, with D tentatively TRBD1 (7 bases). Looked up from germline, CDR1 is SGHAT and CDR2 is FQNNGV. The CDR3 is 19 amino acids. The V end lost 2 bases, the J end lost 3 bases, and 24 bases lay between the germline ends. CDR3: CASSLLLTAGGITTDTQYF. DNA of the CDR3: TGTGCCAGCAGCTTATTACTAACGGCAGGGGGGATAACGACAGATACGCAGTATTTT.

The rearrangement uses TRBV5-6 and TRBJ2-3, with D uncertain. With 1 base removed from V and 6 bases from J, the gap between germline ends came to 6 bases. CDR3 length equals 12 residues. CDR1 and CDR2 (germline): SGHDT, YYEEEE. CDR3 sequence reads: CASSLTADTQYF. The DNA of the CDR3 is TGTGCCAGCAGCTTGACAGCCGATACGCAGTATTTT.